One and the same sample provided the 8 T cell receptor beta chains below, sequenced in a study of cytomegalovirus exposure and HLA in healthy donors. PCR involved 60 Vbeta and 13 Jbeta primers. The table came from immunoSEQ multiplex PCR; TCRdb's copy has only in-frame clones and leaves some out. The data show about 130,000 clones, with 65% to 90% seen just once and 0.7% held by the top ten. Sample: PBMCs. The receptor source for this set is a man between 18 and 35 years old in good health and CMV-seronegative.

V gene TRBV19 combines with J gene TRBJ1-1; D is undetermined. Trimming cost V 3 bases and J 4 bases, with 6 bases left between them. The length of the CDR3 is 12 residues. Germline V gives CDR1 LNHDA, CDR2 SQIVND (reference sequence). CDR3 nucleotide sequence: TGTGCCAGTAGTATGAGAGGCACTGAAGCTTTCTTT. Its translation: CASSMRGTEAFF.

V usage is TRBV11-2 and J usage is TRBJ2-3; D is undetermined. V lost 1 base and J 6 bases, leaving 5 bases between the germline ends. CDR3 size: 12 residues. Germline V CDR1 and CDR2: SGHAT, FQNNGV. In nucleotides, the CDR3 is TGTGCCAGCAGCTTAGGGCGGGATACGCAGTATTTT. It specifies CASSLGRDTQYF.

The gene calls are TRBV6-5 and TRBJ2-7, with 7 bases matching TRBD2. The J segment lost 6 bases and the V segment lost 5 bases, leaving 7 bases of the junction unmatched. CDR1 and CDR2 from the germline V gene are MNHEY and SVGAGI. The CDR3 runs to 13 residues. The CDR3 bases are TGTGCCAGCAGTCGGGGAGGGTCTGGCGAGCAGTACTTC. Protein product: CASSRGGSGEQYF.

The V gene is TRBV10-3, the J gene TRBJ2-2; 9 nucleotides line up with TRBD1. The ends lost 5 bases at V and 5 bases at J; junction bases unmatched: 6. The CDR3 length is 15 residues. Germline CDR1 ENHRY, CDR2 SYGVKD. This CDR3 is CAISWTGVETGELFF. The CDR3 coding sequence is TGTGCCATCAGTTGGACAGGGGTCGAGACCGGGGAGCTGTTTTTT.

CDR3 in amino acids: CASSSTGLGNTIYF. CDR3 nucleotide sequence: TGTGCCAGCAGTTCTACAGGGCTGGGAAACACCATATATTTT. The chain combines TRBV27 with TRBJ1-3; weak D call: TRBD1 (6 bases). Trimming removed 4 bases at V and 4 bases at J, with 11 bases between. The CDR3 is 14 amino acids. Germline V lookup: CDR1 MNHEY, CDR2 SMNVEV (reference sequence).

The chain couples TRBV4-3 to TRBJ1-5; a possible D gene is TRBD1 (6 bases). CDR3 length equals 14 residues. Germline V gives CDR1 LGHNA, CDR2 YSLEER. Trimming pared 3 bases from V and 5 bases from J, leaving 11 bases between. The CDR3, as DNA: TGCGCCAGCAGCCATTTACAGGGATATCAGCCCCAGCATTTT. Translation: CASSHLQGYQPQHF.

The rearrangement joins TRBV27 to TRBJ1-2; D is ambiguous. CDR1 MNHEY and CDR2 SMNVEV come from the germline V gene (reference sequence). With 3 bases removed from V and 6 bases from J, the gap between germline ends came to 14 bases. The CDR3 runs to 14 residues. The CDR3 here is CASSFYFGSDGYTF. The CDR3 nucleotides are TGTGCCAGCAGTTTCTACTTTGGTTCGGATGGCTACACCTTC.

CDR3 region: CSAGDRTNEKLFF. The DNA of the CDR3 is TGCAGCGCCGGGGACAGAACTAATGAAAAACTGTTTTTT. The chain carries TRBV29-1 and TRBJ1-4; 7 nucleotides line up with TRBD1. After removal of 7 bases from V and 1 base from J, the junction contained 3 bases not matched to a gene. Germline CDR1 reads SQVTM; CDR2 reads ANQGSEA. This CDR3 comprises 13 residues.